These T cell receptor beta chains were read from a single sample in a study of blood T cell repertoires in COVID-19. Data came from immunoSEQ multiplex PCR; TCRdb stores just in-frame clones and leaves some out. The data show under 250,000 clones, with 88% seen just once and around 1.4% held by the top ten. The sample was peripheral blood. The receptors originated from an elderly man with acute or convalescent COVID-19. The CDR3 runs from the conserved cysteine through the conserved F or W. D genes are given only for firm matches. The listing skips clone size in some rows; elsewhere it reads once, few, many or a size class.

TRBV5-4	.	TRBJ2-3	.	TGTGCCAGCAGCATGCAGGGCACAGATACGCAGTATTTT	CASSMQGTDTQYF
TRBV7-9	.	TRBJ2-2	.	TGTGCCAGCAGCTTAGCAGGGGGAAGCACCGGGGAGCTGTTTTTT	CASSLAGGSTGELFF
TRBV19	.	TRBJ2-1	TRBD1	TGTGCCAGTAGTGACAGGGTGAGCTCCTACAATGAGCAGTTCTTC	CASSDRVSSYNEQFF
TRBV2	.	TRBJ2-5	.	TGTGCCAGCAGTACCAGTGAGACCCAGTACTTC	CASSTSETQYF
TRBV7-2	.	TRBJ2-7	TRBD2	TGTGCCAGCAGCTCCTTAGCGGGGGAGCAGTACTTC	CASSSLAGEQYF
TRBV6-2/TRBV6-3	.	TRBJ2-5	TRBD2	TGTGCCAGCAGCCGAGGGGGACTAGCGGGAGGACGTGAGACCCAGTACTTC	CASSRGGLAGGRETQYF
TRBV5-5	.	TRBJ2-7	.	TGTGCCAGCAGCGGAGGACTGCTAAAAACCTACGAGCAGTACTTC	CASSGGLLKTYEQYF
TRBV5-5	once	TRBJ2-6	TRBD2	TGTGCCAGCAGCTTGGGACTAGCGGGAACACCGGGGGCCAACGTCCTGACTTTC	CASSLGLAGTPGANVLTF
TRBV2	.	TRBJ1-4	.	TGTGCCAGCAGCCCGGACTTAAAACTGTTTTTT	CASSPDLKLFF
TRBV9	few	TRBJ2-2	TRBD2	TGTGCCAGCAGCACGGGACTAGCGGGAGGTGTCACCGGGGAGCTGTTTTTT	CASSTGLAGGVTGELFF
TRBV6-2/TRBV6-3	.	TRBJ2-3	TRBD2	TGTGCCAGCAGCCCCGCCCGACTAGCGGGCTCGACGCAGTATTTT	CASSPARLAGSTQYF
TRBV5-4	.	TRBJ2-6	TRBD2	TGTGCCAGCAGCTCGGAGATGCGGGGGACCAACGTCCTGACTTTC	CASSSEMRGTNVLTF
TRBV4-3	.	TRBJ2-2	.	TGCGCCAGCAGCCCGACGGACTTGAACACCGGGGAGCTGTTTTTT	CASSPTDLNTGELFF
TRBV9	.	TRBJ2-2	TRBD2	TGTGCCAGCAGCGTAGCGGGACTAGACGCCGGGGAGCTGTTTTTT	CASSVAGLDAGELFF
TRBV2	.	TRBJ2-7	TRBD1	TGTGCCAGCAGTCAAGACAGGGCAATCTCCTACGAGCAGTACTTC	CASSQDRAISYEQYF
TRBV28	.	TRBJ2-7	TRBD1	TGTGCCAGCAGGGGGGGGACAGGGCTAGGCTACGAGCAGTACTTC	CASRGGTGLGYEQYF
TRBV29-1	once	TRBJ2-7	TRBD1	TGCAGCGTTTCCGGGACAGGGGACGAGCAGTACTTC	CSVSGTGDEQYF
TRBV27	.	TRBJ1-6	TRBD1	TGTGCCAGCAGTTTATCGTTGGGACAGGGCGATTATAATTCACCCCTCCACTTT	CASSLSLGQGDYNSPLHF
TRBV3-1/TRBV3-2	.	TRBJ2-1	TRBD2	TGTGCCAGCAGCCGAGAGGGGACTAGCGCTCTCAATGAGCAGTTCTTC	CASSREGTSALNEQFF
TRBV12-3/TRBV12-4	many	TRBJ1-4	.	TGTGCCAGCAGTTTCGCCGGGAGTGAAAAACTGTTTTTT	CASSFAGSEKLFF
TRBV5-1	.	TRBJ2-7	TRBD1	TGCGCCAGCAGCCCCCGGGACAGCCGCTACGAGCAGTACTTC	CASSPRDSRYEQYF
TRBV28	.	TRBJ2-1	TRBD2	TGTGCCAGCAGTTTATCGGGCGGGGCGGGAGGGCCACATGAGCAGTTCTTC	CASSLSGGAGGPHEQFF
TRBV15	.	TRBJ2-6	.	TGTGCCACCAGCGCGGACAGCTCTGGGGCCAACGTCCTGACTTTC	CATSADSSGANVLTF
TRBV5-6	.	TRBJ2-6	.	TGTGCCAGCAGCTGGCAGGGTGCTGGGGCCAACGTCCTGACTTTC	CASSWQGAGANVLTF
TRBV7-2	.	TRBJ2-7	.	TGTGCCAGCAGCCCGGCTGGGCGGGATGAATACGAGCAGTACTTC	CASSPAGRDEYEQYF
TRBV5-1	.	TRBJ2-2	.	TGCGCCAGCAGACCCTCTGACAGAACCATCACCGGGGAGCTGTTTTTT	CASRPSDRTITGELFF
TRBV7-2	.	TRBJ1-3	TRBD1	TGTGCCAGCAGCCGGGACAGCCCTAACTCTGGAAACACCATATATTTT	CASSRDSPNSGNTIYF
TRBV27	.	TRBJ2-5	.	TGTGCCAGCAGCTTAGCAGGCAGGAAAGAGACCCAGTACTTC	CASSLAGRKETQYF
TRBV5-6	.	TRBJ1-1	.	TGTGCCAGCAGCTTGGGGAGGAACACTGAAGCTTTCTTT	CASSLGRNTEAFF
TRBV6-2/TRBV6-3	.	TRBJ1-5	TRBD1	TGTGCCAGCAGTTACGCGGACAGGATCAATCAGCCCCAGCATTTT	CASSYADRINQPQHF
TRBV14	.	TRBJ1-2	TRBD1	TGTGCCAGCAGCCAGGAACAGGGGTTCGTCTCGTATGGCTACACCTTC	CASSQEQGFVSYGYTF
TRBV7-9	.	TRBJ1-1	TRBD1	TGTGCCAGCAGCCCCCGACAGGGCGGGTGGAACACTGAAGCTTTCTTT	CASSPRQGGWNTEAFF
TRBV28	.	TRBJ1-1	.	TGTGCCAGCAGTTTGCCAGGGGCGGCTGAAGCTTTCTTT	CASSLPGAAEAFF
TRBV24-1	.	TRBJ2-7	TRBD2	TGTGCCACCAGTGGTAGTAGCGGGAGGACGGGCGAGCAGTACTTC	CATSGSSGRTGEQYF
TRBV19	.	TRBJ2-5	.	TGTGCCAGTAGTATAATCGGCGGGGGCGAGACCCAGTACTTC	CASSIIGGGETQYF
TRBV7-8	.	TRBJ2-1	TRBD1	TGTGCCAGCAGCTCGGGACAGGGTTTGAACAATGAGCAGTTCTTC	CASSSGQGLNNEQFF
TRBV6-5	.	TRBJ1-1	TRBD1	TGTGCCAGCAGTATACAGGGGGCGAACACTGAAGCTTTCTTT	CASSIQGANTEAFF
TRBV28	.	TRBJ2-1	.	TGTGCCAGTACAGCCCCGCGAAATCGGGAGAGGAGGAATGAGCAGTTCTTC	CASTAPRNRERRNEQFF
TRBV6-5	.	TRBJ1-2	TRBD1	TGTGCCAGCAGACTGGACAGGGGGGGCCTCTATGGCTACACCTTC	CASRLDRGGLYGYTF
TRBV5-1	few	TRBJ2-1	.	TGCGCCAGCAGCTTGGTATTTCGGAGCTCCTACAATGAGCAGTTCTTC	CASSLVFRSSYNEQFF
TRBV7-9	few	TRBJ2-5	.	TGTGCCAGCAGCTTAGCACAGGGAATCCAAGAGACCCAGTACTTC	CASSLAQGIQETQYF
TRBV9	.	TRBJ1-5	.	TGTGCCAGCAGCTACCGGGGGGATAGCAATCAGCCCCAGCATTTT	CASSYRGDSNQPQHF
TRBV6-5	.	TRBJ1-3	TRBD1	TGTGCCAGCAGGAGACAGGGAGAAGGAAACACCATATATTTT	CASRRQGEGNTIYF
TRBV6-2/TRBV6-3	many	TRBJ2-7	TRBD1	TGTGCCAGCAGCCTGGGACAGTTCTACGAGCAGTACTTC	CASSLGQFYEQYF
TRBV6-2/TRBV6-3	.	TRBJ2-7	.	TGTGCCAGCAGTTTTCCGGGACTCTCCTACGAGCAGTACTTC	CASSFPGLSYEQYF